These T cell receptor beta chains were read from a single sample in a study of PD-L1 blockade in urothelial cancer. TCRdb's table, derived via immunoSEQ multiplex PCR, lists solely in-frame clones and lacks some. The profile shows under 120,000 clones, under 85% of them singletons. Sequencing used PBMCs, obtained around atezolizumab (anti-PD-L1) treatment. These TCRs come from a middle-aged man with urothelial cancer. The CDR3 runs from the conserved cysteine through the conserved F or W. D genes are given only for firm matches. Expanded clones are given a class, and other clones once, few, many or no size at all.

cdr3_nt cdr3_aa v_call clone_size j_call d_call cdr3_length
TGTGCCTGGAGTGGCGGCGGGAGCACTAATGAGCAGTTCTTC CAWSGGGSTNEQFF TRBV30 . TRBJ2-1 TRBD2 14
TGTGCCAGCAGGAGTGAGGGGGGGACCACAGATACGCAGTATTTT CASRSEGGTTDTQYF TRBV6-5 . TRBJ2-3 . 15
TGTGCTAGTGGTTTCCTCAGGGGTGAGCAGTTCTTC CASGFLRGEQFF TRBV12-5 . TRBJ2-1 . 12
TGTGCCAGCAGTCCACTGGGGGGGGCGCATCCTTACGAGCAGTACTTC CASSPLGGAHPYEQYF TRBV28 . TRBJ2-7 . 16
TGTGCCAGCAGTTCAGGGGGCGCCTATAGCAATCAGCCCCAGCATTTT CASSSGGAYSNQPQHF TRBV2 once TRBJ1-5 TRBD1 16
TGTGCCAGCAGCTTAAGGAGCCGGGGATTATCTGGAAACACCATATATTTT CASSLRSRGLSGNTIYF TRBV7-8 . TRBJ1-3 . 17
TGTGCCAGCTCACCACTGGGGACTAGCGGTGCGTGGCGCACAAGCACAGATACGCAGTATTTT CASSPLGTSGAWRTSTDTQYF TRBV18 . TRBJ2-3 TRBD2 21
TGTGCCAGTAATCCTACCTTCTGGGGGGGTTCACCCCTCCACTTT CASNPTFWGGSPLHF TRBV19 once TRBJ1-6 . 15
TGTGCTAGCAGCTTAGGGGGGCTAGTGGACAATGAGCAGTTCTTC CASSLGGLVDNEQFF TRBV7-7 once TRBJ2-1 . 15
TGTGCCAGTCTTAACCCCACTAGCGAGCAGAAGCAGTTCTTC CASLNPTSEQKQFF TRBV2 . TRBJ2-1 TRBD2 14
TGTGCCAGCAGTGAAGCGCTGGGAGTGAACACTGAAGCTTTCTTT CASSEALGVNTEAFF TRBV2 medium-sized TRBJ1-1 . 15
TGTGCCAGCAGTTTATCCCTACTCGGCACCGGGGAGCTGTTTTTT CASSLSLLGTGELFF TRBV27 . TRBJ2-2 . 15
TGTGCCAGCTCAATTACAGGGGGCCAAGAAAAACTGTTTTTT CASSITGGQEKLFF TRBV18 . TRBJ1-4 TRBD1 14
TGCGCCAGCAGTGTGCTAGCGGGAGGGGTGAACACCGGGGAGCTGTTTTTT CASSVLAGGVNTGELFF TRBV5-1 few TRBJ2-2 TRBD2 17
TGTGCCAGCGGCATCCGGGACAGCCGTTCCTACGAGCAGTACTTC CASGIRDSRSYEQYF TRBV5-8 . TRBJ2-7 TRBD1 15
TGTGCCTGGAAACTAGGACGGGGACAAGCTAACTATGGCTACACCTTC CAWKLGRGQANYGYTF TRBV30 . TRBJ1-2 . 16
TGTGCCAGCAGCGTGTCCCTAGCGGGATGGTACGAGCAGTACTTC CASSVSLAGWYEQYF TRBV9 . TRBJ2-7 TRBD2 15
TGTGCCAGCAGCCCCAGACTAGCCTACCCGGATGAGCAGTTCTTC CASSPRLAYPDEQFF TRBV14 . TRBJ2-1 TRBD2 15
TGTGCCAGCAGAAGACCCCCGGGGGCTTTCTTT CASRRPPGAFF TRBV6-5 many TRBJ1-1 . 11
TGTGCCAGCAGCAAGGTCTCCTCAGGAGCGGGCAATGAGCAGTTCTTC CASSKVSSGAGNEQFF TRBV4-2 . TRBJ2-1 . 16
TGTGCCAGCAGCTCAAGCGGGACCACCGGGGAGCTGTTTTTT CASSSSGTTGELFF TRBV5-5 . TRBJ2-2 TRBD2 14
TGCGCCAGCATGTTGCGGGAGGTAAACAATGAGCAGTTCTTC CASMLREVNNEQFF TRBV5-1 . TRBJ2-1 TRBD2 14
TGTGCCAGCAGCTCGCTAGCGGGAGGGCGATACGAGCAGTACTTC CASSSLAGGRYEQYF TRBV27 . TRBJ2-7 TRBD2 15
TGTGCCAGCAGCTTTTCCTCCGGGACAGGGGCCTATGGCTACACCTTC CASSFSSGTGAYGYTF TRBV9 once TRBJ1-2 TRBD1 16
TGTGCCAGCAGCTTAGGGGGGGTGCATAGCAATCAGCCCCAGCATTTT CASSLGGVHSNQPQHF TRBV7-9 . TRBJ1-5 . 16
TGTGCCAGCAGTAGGGGGTCGTTGGGGACCCAGTACTTC CASSRGSLGTQYF TRBV28 . TRBJ2-5 . 13
TGTGCCAGCAGCTTGTACGGGACAGGAGGTTTCTTT CASSLYGTGGFF TRBV7-9 . TRBJ1-1 TRBD1 12
TGTGCCAGCAGCCCTGGGACACCCCAAGAGACCCAGTACTTC CASSPGTPQETQYF TRBV4-2 . TRBJ2-5 . 14
TGCAGCGTGGACGGGGGCACAGATACGCAGTATTTT CSVDGGTDTQYF TRBV29-1 . TRBJ2-3 . 12
TGTGCCAGCAGTGAAGTACAGGGGGCGTTTATTGAGCAGTTCTTC CASSEVQGAFIEQFF TRBV6-1 . TRBJ2-1 TRBD1 15
TGTGCCAGCAGTAAATCAGGGGCCGGAAACACCATATATTTT CASSKSGAGNTIYF TRBV27 . TRBJ1-3 . 14
TGTGCCAGCAGTGAATTCCGGGGGTCGGGGCAGGGCATCAATGAGCAGTTCTTC CASSEFRGSGQGINEQFF TRBV25-1 . TRBJ2-1 . 18
TGTGCCAGCTCCCTTTCTGGTCAGAGCAATCAGCCCCAGCATTTT CASSLSGQSNQPQHF TRBV18 . TRBJ1-5 . 15
TGTGCCAGCAGCAAACGGGGTTGGTGGTCTGGCTCCTATAATTCACCCCTCCACTTT CASSKRGWWSGSYNSPLHF TRBV21-1 . TRBJ1-6 . 19
TGTGCCAGCAGTTTTTCACAGGGACTAGCGGGAGCAACGTACGAGCAGTACTTC CASSFSQGLAGATYEQYF TRBV28 . TRBJ2-7 TRBD2 18
TGTGCCAGCATACAGGGGACAATGAACACTGAAGCTTTCTTT CASIQGTMNTEAFF TRBV6-1 . TRBJ1-1 TRBD1 14
TGTGCCAGCAGCTCCCCCAAAAGCGGGAGCGATACAAATGAGCAGTTCTTC CASSSPKSGSDTNEQFF TRBV11-2 . TRBJ2-1 TRBD2 17
TGTGCCAGCAGCTCTCGGGGGAACACTGAAGCTTTCTTT CASSSRGNTEAFF TRBV5-4 . TRBJ1-1 . 13
TGCAGCGTTCCGGGACTAGCGGAGTACGAGCAGTACTTC CSVPGLAEYEQYF TRBV29-1 . TRBJ2-7 TRBD2 13
TGTGCCAGCAGTAAAATCAAGGACAGGGCACGCAATAGCAATCAGCCCCAGCATTTT CASSKIKDRARNSNQPQHF TRBV27 . TRBJ1-5 TRBD1 19